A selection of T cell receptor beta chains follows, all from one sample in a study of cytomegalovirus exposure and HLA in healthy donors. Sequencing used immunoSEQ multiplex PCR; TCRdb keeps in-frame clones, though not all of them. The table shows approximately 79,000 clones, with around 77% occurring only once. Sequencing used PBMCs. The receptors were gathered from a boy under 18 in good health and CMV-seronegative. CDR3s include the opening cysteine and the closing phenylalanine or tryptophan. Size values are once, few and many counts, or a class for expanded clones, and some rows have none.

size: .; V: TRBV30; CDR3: CAWSPLSWGTGVVIGNQPQHF
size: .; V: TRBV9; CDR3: CASNRDSTNVLTF
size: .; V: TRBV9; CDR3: CASSVAGSTDTQYF
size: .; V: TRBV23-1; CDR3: CASSRPGLTYEQYF
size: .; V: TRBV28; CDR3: CASSTPRGRANVLTF
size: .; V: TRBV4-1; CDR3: CASSQSVGGVTEAFF
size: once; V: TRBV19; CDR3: CASCPGLAGSYNEQFF
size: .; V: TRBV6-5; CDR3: CASRRENTEAFF
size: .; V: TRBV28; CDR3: CASSPSSLGVRDEQYF
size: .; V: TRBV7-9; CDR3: CATSRETGGTTDEQFF
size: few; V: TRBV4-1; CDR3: CASSQGQGTTEAFF
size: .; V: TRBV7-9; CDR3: CASSASGSPYNEQFF
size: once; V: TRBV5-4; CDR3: CASTLDRGNTEAFF
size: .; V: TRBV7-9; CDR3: CASSPVLAGVEDTQYF
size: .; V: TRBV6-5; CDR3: CASSYGLAGAQFF
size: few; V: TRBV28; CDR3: CASSFRGLSYEQYF
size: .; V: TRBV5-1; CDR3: CASSLAGANVLTF
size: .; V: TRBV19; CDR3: CASSITGYNTGELFF
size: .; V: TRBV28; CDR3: CASSPGGGWGAYEQYF
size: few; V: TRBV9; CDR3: CASSGNYNEQFF
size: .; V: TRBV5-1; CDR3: CASTPGEVMGEAFF
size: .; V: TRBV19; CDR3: CASSQGEVWQPQHF
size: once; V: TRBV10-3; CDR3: CAISAGGGAYNEQFF
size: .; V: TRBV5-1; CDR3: CASSWVGRDQETQYF
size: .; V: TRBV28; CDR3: CASSFPGTAPTYGYTF
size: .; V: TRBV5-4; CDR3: CASSRRDRVNTEAFF
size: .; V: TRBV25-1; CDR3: CASSARQAANEKLFF
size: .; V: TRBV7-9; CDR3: CASSLGGQNTGELFF
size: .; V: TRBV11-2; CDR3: CASSQGQDYGYTF
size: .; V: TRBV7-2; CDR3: CASSLAKGDIQYF
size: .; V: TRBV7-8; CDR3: CASSWSRLAAQYF
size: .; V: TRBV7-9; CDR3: CASSLDPGKLYGYTF
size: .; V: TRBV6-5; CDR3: CASIPSVSLGIQYF
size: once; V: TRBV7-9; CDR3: CASSLDSSDTQYF
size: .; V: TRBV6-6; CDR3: CASGGLAGMAGELFF
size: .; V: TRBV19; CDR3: CAVWTGGGGGYTF
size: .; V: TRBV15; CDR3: CATSLGQEYEQYF